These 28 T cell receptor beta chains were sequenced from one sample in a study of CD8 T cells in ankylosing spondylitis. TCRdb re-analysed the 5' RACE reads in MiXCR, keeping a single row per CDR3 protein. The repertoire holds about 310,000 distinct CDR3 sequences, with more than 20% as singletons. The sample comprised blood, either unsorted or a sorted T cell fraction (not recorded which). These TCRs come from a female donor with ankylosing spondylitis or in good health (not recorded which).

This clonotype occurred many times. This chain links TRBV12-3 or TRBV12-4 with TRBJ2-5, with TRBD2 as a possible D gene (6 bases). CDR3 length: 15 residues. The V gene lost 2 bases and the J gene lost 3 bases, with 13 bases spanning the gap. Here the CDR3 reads CASSLSEGFEETQYF. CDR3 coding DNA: TGTGCCAGCAGTTTATCGGAGGGTTTTGAAGAGACCCAGTACTTC.

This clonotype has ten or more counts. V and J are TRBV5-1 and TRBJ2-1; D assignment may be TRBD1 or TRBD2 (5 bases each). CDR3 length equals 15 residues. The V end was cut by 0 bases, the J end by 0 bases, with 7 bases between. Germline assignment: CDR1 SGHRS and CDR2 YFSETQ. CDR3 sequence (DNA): TGCGCCAGCAGCTTGGAGGGGAGCTCCTACAATGAGCAGTTCTTC. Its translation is CASSLEGSSYNEQFF.

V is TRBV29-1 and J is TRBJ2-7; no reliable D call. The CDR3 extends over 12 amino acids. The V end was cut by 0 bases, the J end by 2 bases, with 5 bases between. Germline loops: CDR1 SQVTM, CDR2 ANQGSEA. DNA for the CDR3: TGCAGCGTTGAAGATCGCCCCTACGAGCAGTACTTC. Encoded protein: CSVEDRPYEQYF.

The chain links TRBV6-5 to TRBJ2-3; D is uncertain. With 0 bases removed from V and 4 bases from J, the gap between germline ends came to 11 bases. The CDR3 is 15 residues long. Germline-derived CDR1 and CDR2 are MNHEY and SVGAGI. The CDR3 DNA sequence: TGTGCCAGCAGTTACTCCTTTAGCAGCGCAGATACGCAGTATTTT. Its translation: CASSYSFSSADTQYF.

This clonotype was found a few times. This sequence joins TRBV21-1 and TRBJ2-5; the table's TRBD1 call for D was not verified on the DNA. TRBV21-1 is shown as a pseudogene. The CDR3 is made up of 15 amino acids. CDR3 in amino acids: CASSKVGQKEETQYF. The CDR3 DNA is TGTGCCAGCAGCAAAGTTGGACAAAAAGAGGAGACCCAGTACTTC.

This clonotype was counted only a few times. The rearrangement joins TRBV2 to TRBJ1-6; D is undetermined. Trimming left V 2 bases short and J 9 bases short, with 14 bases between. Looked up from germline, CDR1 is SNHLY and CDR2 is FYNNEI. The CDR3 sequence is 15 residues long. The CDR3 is CASSERGPGSSPLHF. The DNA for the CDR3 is TGTGCCAGCAGTGAACGCGGGCCGGGGAGTTCACCCCTCCACTTT. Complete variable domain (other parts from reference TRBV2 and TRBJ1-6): EPEVTQTPSHQVTQMGQEVILRCVPISNHLYFYWYRQILGQKVEFLVSFYNNEISEKSEIFDDQFSVERPDGSNFTLKIRSTKLEDSAMYFCASSERGPGSSPLHFGNGTRLTVT.

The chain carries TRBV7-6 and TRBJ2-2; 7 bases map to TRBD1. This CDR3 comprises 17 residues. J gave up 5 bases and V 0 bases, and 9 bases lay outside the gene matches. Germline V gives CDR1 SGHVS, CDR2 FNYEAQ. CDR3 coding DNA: TGTGCCAGCAGCTTAGCCAACCCGGGGACAGCGACCGGGGAGCTGTTTTTT. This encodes CASSLANPGTATGELFF.

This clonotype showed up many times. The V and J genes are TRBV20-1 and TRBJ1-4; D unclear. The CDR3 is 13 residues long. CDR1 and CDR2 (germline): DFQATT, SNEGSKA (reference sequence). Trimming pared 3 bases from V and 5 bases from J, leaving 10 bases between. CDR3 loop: CSASPVVNEKLFF. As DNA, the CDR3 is TGCAGTGCTAGCCCGGTGGTCAATGAAAAACTGTTTTTT.

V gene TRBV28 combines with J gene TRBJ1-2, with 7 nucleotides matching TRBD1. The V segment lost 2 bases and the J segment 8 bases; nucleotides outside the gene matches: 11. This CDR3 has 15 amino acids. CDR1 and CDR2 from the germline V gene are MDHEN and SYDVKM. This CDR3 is CASSLQAGGFSGYTF. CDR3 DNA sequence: TGTGCCAGCAGTTTACAGGCAGGGGGTTTTAGCGGCTACACCTTC.

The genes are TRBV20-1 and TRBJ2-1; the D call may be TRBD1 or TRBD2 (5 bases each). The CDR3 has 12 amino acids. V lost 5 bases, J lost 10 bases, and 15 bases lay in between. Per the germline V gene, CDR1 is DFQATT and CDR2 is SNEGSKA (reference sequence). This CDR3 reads CSAGPGPEEQFF. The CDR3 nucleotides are TGCAGTGCTGGTCCGGGACCGGAGGAGCAGTTCTTC.

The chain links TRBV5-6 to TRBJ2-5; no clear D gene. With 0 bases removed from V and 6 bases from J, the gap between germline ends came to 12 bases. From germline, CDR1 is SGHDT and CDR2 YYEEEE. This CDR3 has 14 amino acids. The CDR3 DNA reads TGTGCCAGCAGCTTGGATGGTGCCAAGAAGACCCAGTACTTC. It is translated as CASSLDGAKKTQYF.

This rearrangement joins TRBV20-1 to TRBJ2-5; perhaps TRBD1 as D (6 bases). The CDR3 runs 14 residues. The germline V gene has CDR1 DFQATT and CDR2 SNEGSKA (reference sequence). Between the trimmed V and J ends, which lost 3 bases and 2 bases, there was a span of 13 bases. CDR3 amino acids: CSARRGTGQETQYF. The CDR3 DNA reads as TGCAGTGCTAGGAGGGGGACCGGTCAAGAGACCCAGTACTTC.

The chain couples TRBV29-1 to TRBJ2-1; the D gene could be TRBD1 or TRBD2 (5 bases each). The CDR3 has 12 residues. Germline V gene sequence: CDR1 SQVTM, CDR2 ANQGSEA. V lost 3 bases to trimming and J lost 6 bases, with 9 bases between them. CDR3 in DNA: TGCAGCGTTGATCCGGGGCTCAATGAGCAGTTCTTC. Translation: CSVDPGLNEQFF.

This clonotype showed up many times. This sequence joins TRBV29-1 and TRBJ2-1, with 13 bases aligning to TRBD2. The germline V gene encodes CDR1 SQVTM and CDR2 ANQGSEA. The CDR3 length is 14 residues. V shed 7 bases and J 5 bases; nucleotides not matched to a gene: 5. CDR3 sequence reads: CSAAGLAGDNEQFF. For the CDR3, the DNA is TGCAGCGCCGCAGGACTAGCGGGGGACAATGAGCAGTTCTTC.

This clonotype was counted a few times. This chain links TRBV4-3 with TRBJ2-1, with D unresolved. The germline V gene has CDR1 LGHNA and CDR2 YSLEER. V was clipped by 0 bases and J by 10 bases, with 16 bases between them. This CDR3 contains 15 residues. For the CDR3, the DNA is TGCGCCAGCAGCCAAGAACCGGGCCCTGCGCGCGAGCAGTTCTTC. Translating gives CASSQEPGPAREQFF.

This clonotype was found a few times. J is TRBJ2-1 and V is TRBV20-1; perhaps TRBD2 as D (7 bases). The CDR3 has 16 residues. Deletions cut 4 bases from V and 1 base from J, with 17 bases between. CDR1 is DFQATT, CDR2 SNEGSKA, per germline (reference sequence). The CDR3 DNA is TGCAGTGCTAACTTGCGGGGGAGGGGGTCCTACAATGAGCAGTTCTTC. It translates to CSANLRGRGSYNEQFF.

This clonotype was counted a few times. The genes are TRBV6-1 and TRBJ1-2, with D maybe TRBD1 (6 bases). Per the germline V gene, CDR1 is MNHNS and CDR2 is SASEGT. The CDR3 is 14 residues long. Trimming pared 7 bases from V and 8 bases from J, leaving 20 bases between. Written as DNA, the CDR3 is TGTGCCAGCACCAATCCTCCAGGGGTAGAGGGCTACACCTTC. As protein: CASTNPPGVEGYTF.

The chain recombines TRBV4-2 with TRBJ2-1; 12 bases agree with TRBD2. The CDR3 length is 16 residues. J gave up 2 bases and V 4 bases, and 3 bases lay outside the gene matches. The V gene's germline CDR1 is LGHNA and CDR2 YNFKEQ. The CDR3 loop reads CASSPGTSGPYNEQFF. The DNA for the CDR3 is TGTGCCAGCAGCCCGGGGACTAGCGGGCCCTACAATGAGCAGTTCTTC.

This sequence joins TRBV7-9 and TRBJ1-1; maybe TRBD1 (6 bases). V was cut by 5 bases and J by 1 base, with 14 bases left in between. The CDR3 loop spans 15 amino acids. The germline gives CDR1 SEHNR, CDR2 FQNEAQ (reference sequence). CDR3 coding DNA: TGTGCCAGCAGCCCCCGACAGGTCGGGAACACTGAAGCTTTCTTT. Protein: CASSPRQVGNTEAFF.

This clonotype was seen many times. In DNA, the CDR3 is TGTGCCAGCAGTCCGAGCGCGGGCAATCAGCCCCAGCATTTT. Translation: CASSPSAGNQPQHF. The chain couples TRBV6-5 to TRBJ1-5; D remains unclear. The CDR3 runs 14 residues. Between the trimmed V and J ends, which lost 5 bases and 2 bases, there was a span of 10 bases. The germline gives CDR1 MNHEY, CDR2 SVGAGI.

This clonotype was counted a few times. The CDR3 bases are TGTGCCAGCCTTTACGGGGGGCTACTTTACGAGCAGTACTTC. The encoded protein is CASLYGGLLYEQYF. The gene calls are TRBV2 and TRBJ2-7, with a possible D match to TRBD2 (7 bases). V lost 8 bases and J 4 bases, leaving 18 bases between the germline ends. In germline, CDR1 is SNHLY, CDR2 FYNNEI. CDR3 length: 14 residues.

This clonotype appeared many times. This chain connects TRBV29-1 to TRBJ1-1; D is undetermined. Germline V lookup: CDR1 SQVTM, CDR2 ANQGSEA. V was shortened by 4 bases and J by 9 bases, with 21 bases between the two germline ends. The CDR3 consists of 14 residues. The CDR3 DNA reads TGCAGCGTTGGTCTGAGGTCTTCGCGACCCAAAGCTTTCTTT. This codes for CSVGLRSSRPKAFF.

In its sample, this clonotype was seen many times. In DNA, the CDR3 is TGCGCCAGCAGCTTGAGTTCTAGCGGGAGTTACAATGAGCAGTTCTTC. It translates to CASSLSSSGSYNEQFF. The J gene is TRBJ2-1, the V gene TRBV5-1; 10 bases align to TRBD2. With V trimmed by 1 base and J by 4 bases, 5 bases remained unmatched. Per the germline V gene, CDR1 is SGHRS and CDR2 is YFSETQ. This CDR3 is built from 16 residues. Full variable domain (rest looked up from reference TRBV5-1 and TRBJ2-1): KAGVTQTPRYLIKTRGQQVTLSCSPISGHRSVSWYQQTPGQGLQFLFEYFSETQRNKGNFPGRFSGRQFSNSRSEMNVSTLELGDSALYLCASSLSSSGSYNEQFFGPGTRLTVL.

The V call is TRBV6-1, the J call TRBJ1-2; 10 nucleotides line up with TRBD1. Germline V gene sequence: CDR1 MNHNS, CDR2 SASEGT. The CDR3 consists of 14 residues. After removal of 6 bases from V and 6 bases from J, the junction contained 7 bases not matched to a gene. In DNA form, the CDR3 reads TGTGCCAGCAGCAGGGACAGGGGCCTCCATGGCTACACCTTC. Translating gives CASSRDRGLHGYTF.

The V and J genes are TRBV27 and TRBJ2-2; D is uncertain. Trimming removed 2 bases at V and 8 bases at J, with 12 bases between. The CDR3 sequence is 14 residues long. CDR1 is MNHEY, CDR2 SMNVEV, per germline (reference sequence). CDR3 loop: CASSLRPGRGELFF. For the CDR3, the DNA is TGTGCCAGCAGTTTAAGGCCCGGCAGGGGGGAGCTGTTTTTT.

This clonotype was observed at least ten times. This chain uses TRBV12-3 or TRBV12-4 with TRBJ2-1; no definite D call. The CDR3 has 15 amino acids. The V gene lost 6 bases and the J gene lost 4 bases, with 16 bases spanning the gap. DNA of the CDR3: TGTGCCAGCAGATTGGACCGGGTGCAGTACAATGAGCAGTTCTTC. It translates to CASRLDRVQYNEQFF.

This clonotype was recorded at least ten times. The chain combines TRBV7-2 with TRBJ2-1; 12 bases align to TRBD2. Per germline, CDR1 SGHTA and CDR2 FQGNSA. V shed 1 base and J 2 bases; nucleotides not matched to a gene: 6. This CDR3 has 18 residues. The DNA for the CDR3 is TGTGCCAGCAGCTTAGGGCTAGCGGGAGGGGTCCCCTACAATGAGCAGTTCTTC. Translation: CASSLGLAGGVPYNEQFF. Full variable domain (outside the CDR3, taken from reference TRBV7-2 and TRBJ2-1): GAGVSQSPSNKVTEKGKDVELRCDPISGHTALYWYRQSLGQGLEFLIYFQGNSAPDKSGLPSDRFSAERTGGSVSTLTIQRTQQEDSAVYLCASSLGLAGGVPYNEQFFGPGTRLTVL.

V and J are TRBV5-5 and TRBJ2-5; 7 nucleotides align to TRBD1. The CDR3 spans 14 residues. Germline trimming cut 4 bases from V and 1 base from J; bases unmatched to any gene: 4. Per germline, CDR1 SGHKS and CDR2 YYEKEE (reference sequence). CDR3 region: CASSRQGFQETQYF. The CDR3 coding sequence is TGTGCCAGCAGCCGACAGGGATTCCAAGAGACCCAGTACTTC.